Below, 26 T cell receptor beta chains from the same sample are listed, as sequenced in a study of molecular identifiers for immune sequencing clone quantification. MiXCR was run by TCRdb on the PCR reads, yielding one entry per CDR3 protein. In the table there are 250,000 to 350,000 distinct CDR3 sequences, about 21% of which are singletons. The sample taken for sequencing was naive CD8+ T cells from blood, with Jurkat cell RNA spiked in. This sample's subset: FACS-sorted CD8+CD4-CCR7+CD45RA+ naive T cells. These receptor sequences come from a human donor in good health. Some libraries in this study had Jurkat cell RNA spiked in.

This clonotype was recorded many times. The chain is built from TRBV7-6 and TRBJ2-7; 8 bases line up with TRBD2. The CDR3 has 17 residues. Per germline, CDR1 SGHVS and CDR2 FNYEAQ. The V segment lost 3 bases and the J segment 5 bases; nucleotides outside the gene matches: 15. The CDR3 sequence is CASSFRGGRKLPHEQYF. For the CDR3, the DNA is TGTGCCAGCAGCTTTCGGGGGGGGCGGAAGCTTCCGCACGAGCAGTACTTC.

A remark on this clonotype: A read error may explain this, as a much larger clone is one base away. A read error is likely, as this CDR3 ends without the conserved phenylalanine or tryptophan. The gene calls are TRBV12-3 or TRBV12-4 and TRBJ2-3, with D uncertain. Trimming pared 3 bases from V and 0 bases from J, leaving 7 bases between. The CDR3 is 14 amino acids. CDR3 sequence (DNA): TGTGCCAGCAGTTTGGGTAGCAGCACAGATACGCAGTATTCT. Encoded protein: CASSLGSSTDTQYS.

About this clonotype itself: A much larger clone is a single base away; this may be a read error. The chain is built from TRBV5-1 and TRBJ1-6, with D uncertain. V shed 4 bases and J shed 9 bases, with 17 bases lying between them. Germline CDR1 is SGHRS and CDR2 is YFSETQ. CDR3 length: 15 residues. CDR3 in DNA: TGCGCCAGCAGCCCGTGGGAGGACGGAAGTTCACCCCTCCACTTT. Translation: CASSPWEDGSSPLHF.

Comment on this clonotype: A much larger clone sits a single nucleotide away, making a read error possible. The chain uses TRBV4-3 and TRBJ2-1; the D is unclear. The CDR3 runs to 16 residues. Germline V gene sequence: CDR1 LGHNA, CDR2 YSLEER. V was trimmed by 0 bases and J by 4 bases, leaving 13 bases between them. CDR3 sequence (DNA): TGCGCCAGCAGCCAAGAATATTGGGCTGAGTACAATGAGCAGTTCTTC. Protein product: CASSQEYWAEYNEQFF.

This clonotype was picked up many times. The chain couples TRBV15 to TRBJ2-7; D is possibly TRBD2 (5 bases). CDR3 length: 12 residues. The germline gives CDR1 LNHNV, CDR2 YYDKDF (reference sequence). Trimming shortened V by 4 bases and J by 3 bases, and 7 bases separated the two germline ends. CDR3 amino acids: CATSTSGYEQYF. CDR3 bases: TGTGCCACCAGCACGAGCGGCTACGAGCAGTACTTC.

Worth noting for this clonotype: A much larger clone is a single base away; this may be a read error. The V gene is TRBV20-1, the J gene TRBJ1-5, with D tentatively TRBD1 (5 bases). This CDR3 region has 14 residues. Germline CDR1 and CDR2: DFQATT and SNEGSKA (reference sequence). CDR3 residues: CSAGPDRSNQPRHF. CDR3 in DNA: TGCAGTGCTGGCCCCGACAGAAGCAATCAGCCCCGGCATTTT.

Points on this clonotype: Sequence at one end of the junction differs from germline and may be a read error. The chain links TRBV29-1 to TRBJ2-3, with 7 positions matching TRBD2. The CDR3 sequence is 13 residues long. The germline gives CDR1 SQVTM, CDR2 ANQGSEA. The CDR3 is CGVTSGITDTQYF. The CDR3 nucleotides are TGCGGCGTTACGAGCGGGATAACAGATACGCAGTATTTT.

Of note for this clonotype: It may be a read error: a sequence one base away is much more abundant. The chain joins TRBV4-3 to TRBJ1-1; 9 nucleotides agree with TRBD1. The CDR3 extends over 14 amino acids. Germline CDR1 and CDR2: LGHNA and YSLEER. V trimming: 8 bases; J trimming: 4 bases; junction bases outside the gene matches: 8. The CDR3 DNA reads TGCGCCAGCGGCTACGGACAGGGGACCACTGAAGCTTTCTTT. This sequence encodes CASGYGQGTTEAFF.

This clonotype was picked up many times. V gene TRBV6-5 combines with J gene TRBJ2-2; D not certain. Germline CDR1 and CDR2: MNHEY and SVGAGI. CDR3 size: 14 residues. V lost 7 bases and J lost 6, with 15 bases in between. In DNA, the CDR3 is TGTGCCAGCAAGGAACAACGACTCTCCGGGGAGCTGTTTTTT. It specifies CASKEQRLSGELFF.

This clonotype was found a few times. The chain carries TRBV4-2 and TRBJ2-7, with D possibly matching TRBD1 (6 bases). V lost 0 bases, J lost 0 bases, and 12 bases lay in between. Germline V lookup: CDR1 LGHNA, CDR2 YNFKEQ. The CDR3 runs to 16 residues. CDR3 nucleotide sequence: TGTGCCAGCAGCCAAGAGGAAGGGGGATCCTCCTACGAGCAGTACTTC. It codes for CASSQEEGGSSYEQYF.

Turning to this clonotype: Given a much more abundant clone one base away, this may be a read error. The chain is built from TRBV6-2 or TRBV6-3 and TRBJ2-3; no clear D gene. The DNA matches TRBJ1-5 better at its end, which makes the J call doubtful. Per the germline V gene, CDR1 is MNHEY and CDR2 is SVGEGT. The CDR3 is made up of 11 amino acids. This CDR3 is CASQSTDTQHF. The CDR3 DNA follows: TGTGCCAGCCAAAGCACAGATACGCAGCATTTT.

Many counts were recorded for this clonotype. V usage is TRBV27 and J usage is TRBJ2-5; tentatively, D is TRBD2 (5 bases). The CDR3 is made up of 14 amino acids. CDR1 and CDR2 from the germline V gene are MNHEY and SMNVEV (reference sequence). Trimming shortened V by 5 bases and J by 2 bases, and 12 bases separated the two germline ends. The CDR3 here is CASSTRGLQETQYF. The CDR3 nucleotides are TGTGCCAGCAGTACCCGGGGATTACAAGAGACCCAGTACTTC.

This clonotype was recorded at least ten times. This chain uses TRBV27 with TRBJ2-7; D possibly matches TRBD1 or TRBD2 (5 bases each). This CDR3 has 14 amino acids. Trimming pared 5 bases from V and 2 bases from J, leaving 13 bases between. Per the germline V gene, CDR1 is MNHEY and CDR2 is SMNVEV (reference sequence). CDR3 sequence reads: CASSPGTETYEQYF. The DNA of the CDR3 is TGTGCCAGCAGTCCGGGGACGGAAACCTACGAGCAGTACTTC.

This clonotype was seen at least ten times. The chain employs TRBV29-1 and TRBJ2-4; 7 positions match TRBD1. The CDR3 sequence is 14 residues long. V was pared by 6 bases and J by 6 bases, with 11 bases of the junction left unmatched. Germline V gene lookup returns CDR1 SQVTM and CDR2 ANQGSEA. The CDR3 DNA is TGCAGCGTGACCCCTACAGGGGTTGGAAACATTCAGTACTTC. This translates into CSVTPTGVGNIQYF.

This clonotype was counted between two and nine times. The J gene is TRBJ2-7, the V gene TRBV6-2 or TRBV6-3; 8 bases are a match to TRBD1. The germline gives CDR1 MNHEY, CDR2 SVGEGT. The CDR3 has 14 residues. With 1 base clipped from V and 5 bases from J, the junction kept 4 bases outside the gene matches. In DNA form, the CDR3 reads TGTGCCAGCAGTTACTACAGGGGGTTGGACGAGCAGTACTTC. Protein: CASSYYRGLDEQYF.

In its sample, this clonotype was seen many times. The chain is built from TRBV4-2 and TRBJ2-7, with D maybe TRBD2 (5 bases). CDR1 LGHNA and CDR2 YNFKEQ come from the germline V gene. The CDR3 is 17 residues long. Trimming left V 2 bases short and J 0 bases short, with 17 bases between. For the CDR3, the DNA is TGTGCCAGCAGCCAATCCTTGGGCGGGTCGAGCTCCTACGAGCAGTACTTC. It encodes CASSQSLGGSSSYEQYF.

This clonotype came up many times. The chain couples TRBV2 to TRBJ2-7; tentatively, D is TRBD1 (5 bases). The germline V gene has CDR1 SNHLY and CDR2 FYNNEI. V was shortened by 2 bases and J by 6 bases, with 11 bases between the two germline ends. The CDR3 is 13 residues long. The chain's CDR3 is CASSERRVFEQYF. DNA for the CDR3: TGTGCCAGCAGTGAACGCAGGGTATTCGAGCAGTACTTC.

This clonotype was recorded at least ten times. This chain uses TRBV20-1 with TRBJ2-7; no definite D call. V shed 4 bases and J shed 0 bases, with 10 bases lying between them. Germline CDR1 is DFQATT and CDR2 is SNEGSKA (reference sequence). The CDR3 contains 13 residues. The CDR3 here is CSANDEYSYEQYF. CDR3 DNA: TGCAGTGCTAATGACGAATACTCCTACGAGCAGTACTTC.

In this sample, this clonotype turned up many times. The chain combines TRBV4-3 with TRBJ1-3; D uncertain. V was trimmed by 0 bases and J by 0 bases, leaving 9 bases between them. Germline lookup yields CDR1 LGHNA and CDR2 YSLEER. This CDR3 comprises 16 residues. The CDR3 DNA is TGCGCCAGCAGCCAAGATCGAACGAGCTCTGGAAACACCATATATTTT. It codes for CASSQDRTSSGNTIYF.

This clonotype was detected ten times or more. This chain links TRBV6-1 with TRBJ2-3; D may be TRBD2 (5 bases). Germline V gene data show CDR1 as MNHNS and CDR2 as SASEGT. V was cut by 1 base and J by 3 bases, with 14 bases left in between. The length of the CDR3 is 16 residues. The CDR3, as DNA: TGTGCCAGCAGTGAAGGTACTAGGAGGAGTACAGATACGCAGTATTTT. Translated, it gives CASSEGTRRSTDTQYF.

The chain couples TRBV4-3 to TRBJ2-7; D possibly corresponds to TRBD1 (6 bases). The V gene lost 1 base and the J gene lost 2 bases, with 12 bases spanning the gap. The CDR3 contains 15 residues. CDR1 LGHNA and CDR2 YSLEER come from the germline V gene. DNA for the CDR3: TGCGCCAGCAGCCAAGGTAGAGACAGGACCTACGAGCAGTACTTC. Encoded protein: CASSQGRDRTYEQYF.

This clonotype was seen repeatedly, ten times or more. In DNA, the CDR3 is TGTGCCAGCAGCTTAGCGGCCCAGGCCCCGAGGTACAATGAGCAGTTCTTC. Amino acid sequence: CASSLAAQAPRYNEQFF. The chain joins TRBV7-9 to TRBJ2-1; D gene unclear. The germline V gene has CDR1 SEHNR and CDR2 FQNEAQ (reference sequence). The CDR3 contains 17 residues. The germline V and J ends were trimmed by 0 bases and 4 bases, with 16 bases remaining between them.

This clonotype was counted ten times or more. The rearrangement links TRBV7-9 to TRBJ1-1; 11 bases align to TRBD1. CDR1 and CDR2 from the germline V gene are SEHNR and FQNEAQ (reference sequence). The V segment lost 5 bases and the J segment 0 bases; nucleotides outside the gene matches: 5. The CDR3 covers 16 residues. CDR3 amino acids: CASSIPGQGVNTEAFF. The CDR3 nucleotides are TGTGCCAGCAGCATCCCGGGACAGGGGGTGAACACTGAAGCTTTCTTT.

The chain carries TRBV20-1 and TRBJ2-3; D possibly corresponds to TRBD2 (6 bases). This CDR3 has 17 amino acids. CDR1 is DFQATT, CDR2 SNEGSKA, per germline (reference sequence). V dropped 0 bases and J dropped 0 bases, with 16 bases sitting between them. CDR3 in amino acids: CSARDALGTFSTDTQYF. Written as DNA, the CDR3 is TGCAGTGCTAGAGATGCTCTAGGGACTTTTAGCACAGATACGCAGTATTTT.

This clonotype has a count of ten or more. The CDR3 spells CASSLGAPTVQPQHF. The CDR3 nucleotides are TGTGCCAGCAGCTTGGGAGCCCCTACGGTTCAGCCCCAGCATTTT. The chain uses TRBV5-8 and TRBJ1-5; D unresolved. Germline CDR1 SGHTS, CDR2 YDEGEE. The CDR3 consists of 15 residues. Trimming removed 0 bases from V and 6 bases from J, with 13 bases in between.

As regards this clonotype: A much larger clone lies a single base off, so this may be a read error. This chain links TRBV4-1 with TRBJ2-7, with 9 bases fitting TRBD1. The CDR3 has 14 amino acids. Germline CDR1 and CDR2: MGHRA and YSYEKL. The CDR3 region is CAGSPRDRDWEQYF. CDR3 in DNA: TGCGCCGGCAGCCCCCGGGACAGGGATTGGGAGCAGTACTTC.